This entry describes one T cell receptor (beta chain). In terms of age and location, participants ranged from roughly 18 to 95 years and lived in about 25 US areas. The data originate from a study of blood T cell repertoires in COVID-19. Looking at the study overall: Sources were T cells, B-cell-depleted T cells, or PBMCs; the material itself was cDNA or gDNA.

The table came from immunoSEQ multiplex PCR; TCRdb's copy has only in-frame clones and leaves some out. The repertoire consists of roughly 220,000 clones, with around 86% occurring once and the leading ten covering 3.5% to 4.5%. V lost 2 bases and J 10 bases, leaving 16 bases between the germline ends. Germline CDR1 is SGHRS and CDR2 is YFSETQ. This CDR3 comprises 14 residues. The sequencing sample was made of PBMCs or T cells enriched from blood (not recorded which). V is TRBV5-1 and J is TRBJ2-1, with D possibly matching TRBD1 (6 bases). The origin of this receptor is a woman between 40 and 50 years old with acute COVID-19. The DNA for the CDR3 is TGCGCCAGCAGCTTACAGGGTTCGTCGGCCGAGCAGTTCTTC. Its translation is CASSLQGSSAEQFF.